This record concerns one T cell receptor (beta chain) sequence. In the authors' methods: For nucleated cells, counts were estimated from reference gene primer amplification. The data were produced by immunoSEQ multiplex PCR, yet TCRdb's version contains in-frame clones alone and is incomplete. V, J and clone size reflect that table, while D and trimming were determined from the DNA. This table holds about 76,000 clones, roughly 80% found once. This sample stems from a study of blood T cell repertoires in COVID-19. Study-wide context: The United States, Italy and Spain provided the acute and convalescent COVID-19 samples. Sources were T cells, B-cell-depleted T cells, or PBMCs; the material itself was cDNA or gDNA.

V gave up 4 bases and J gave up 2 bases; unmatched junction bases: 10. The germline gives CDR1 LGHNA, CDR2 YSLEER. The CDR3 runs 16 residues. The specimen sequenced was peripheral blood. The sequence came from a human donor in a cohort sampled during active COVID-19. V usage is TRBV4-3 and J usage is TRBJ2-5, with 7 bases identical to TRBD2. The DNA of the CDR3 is TGCGCCAGCAGCCGAAATCTAGCGGCCAGTCAAGAGACCCAGTACTTC. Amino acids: CASSRNLAASQETQYF.